This T cell receptor (beta chain) was sequenced during a study of blood T cell repertoires in COVID-19. Study information: COVID-19 samples collected from the United States, Italy and Spain covered acute and convalescent phases. PBMCs, B-cell-depleted T cells, or T cells provided the cDNA or gDNA that made up the material.

The protocol was immunoSEQ multiplex PCR, while the TCRdb copy is restricted to in-frame clones and leaves out a portion. The sample gives about 170,000 clones, 85% to 95% of which show up once; approximately 0.48% is in the top ten. Germline V gives CDR1 MNHEY, CDR2 SVGAGI. The V gene end was trimmed by 1 base and the J gene end by 6 bases; junction bases not matched to a gene: 6. The CDR3 covers 16 residues. This sequence joins TRBV6-5 and TRBJ2-2; 9 nucleotides agree with TRBD2. The TCR originated in a man in his fifties with acute or convalescent COVID-19. Sequencing input: peripheral blood. Here the CDR3 DNA reads TGTGCCAGCAGTTACTTAGCGGGGGCCGATTCCGGGGAGCTGTTTTTT. It specifies CASSYLAGADSGELFF.